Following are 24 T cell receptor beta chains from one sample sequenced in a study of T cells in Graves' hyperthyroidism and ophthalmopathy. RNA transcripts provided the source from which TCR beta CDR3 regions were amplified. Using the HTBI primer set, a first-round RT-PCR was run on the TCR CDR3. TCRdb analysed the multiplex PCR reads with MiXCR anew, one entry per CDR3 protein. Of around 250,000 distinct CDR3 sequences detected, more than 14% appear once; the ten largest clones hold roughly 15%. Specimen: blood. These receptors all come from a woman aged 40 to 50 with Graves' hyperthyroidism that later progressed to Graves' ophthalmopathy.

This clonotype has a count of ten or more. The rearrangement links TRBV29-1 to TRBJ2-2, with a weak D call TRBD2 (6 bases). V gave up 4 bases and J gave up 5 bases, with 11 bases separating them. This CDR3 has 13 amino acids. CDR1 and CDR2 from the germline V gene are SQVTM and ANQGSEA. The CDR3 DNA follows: TGCAGCGTTGGAAAGGGAGGTACCGGGGAGCTGTTTTTT. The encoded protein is CSVGKGGTGELFF.

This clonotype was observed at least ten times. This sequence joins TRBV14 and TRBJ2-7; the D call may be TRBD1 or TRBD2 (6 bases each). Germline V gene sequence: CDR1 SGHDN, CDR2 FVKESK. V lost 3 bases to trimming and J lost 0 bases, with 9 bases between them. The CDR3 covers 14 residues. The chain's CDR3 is CASSHGGHSYEQYF. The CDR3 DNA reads TGTGCCAGCAGCCACGGGGGCCACTCCTACGAGCAGTACTTC.

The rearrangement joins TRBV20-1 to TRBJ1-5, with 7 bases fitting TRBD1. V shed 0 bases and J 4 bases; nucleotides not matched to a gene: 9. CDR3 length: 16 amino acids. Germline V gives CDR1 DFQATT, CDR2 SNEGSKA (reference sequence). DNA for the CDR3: TGCAGTGCTAGAGATCTTAGAGCAGGGGGGAATCAGCCCCAGCATTTT. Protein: CSARDLRAGGNQPQHF.

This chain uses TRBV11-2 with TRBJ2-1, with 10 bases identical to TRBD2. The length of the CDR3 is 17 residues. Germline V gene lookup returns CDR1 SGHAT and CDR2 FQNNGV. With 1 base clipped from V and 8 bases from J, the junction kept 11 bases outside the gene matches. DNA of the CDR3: TGTGCCAGCAGCTTAGTTAAAGCGGGAGGGCCTAACGATGAGCAGTTCTTC. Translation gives CASSLVKAGGPNDEQFF.

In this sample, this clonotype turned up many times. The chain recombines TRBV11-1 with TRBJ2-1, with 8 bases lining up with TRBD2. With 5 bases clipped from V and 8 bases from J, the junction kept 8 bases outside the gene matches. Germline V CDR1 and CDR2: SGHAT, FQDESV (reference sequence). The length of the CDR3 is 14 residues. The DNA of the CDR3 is TGTGCCAGCAGCCGGGGGGGGAGTGTCTATGAGCAGTTCTTC. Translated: CASSRGGSVYEQFF.

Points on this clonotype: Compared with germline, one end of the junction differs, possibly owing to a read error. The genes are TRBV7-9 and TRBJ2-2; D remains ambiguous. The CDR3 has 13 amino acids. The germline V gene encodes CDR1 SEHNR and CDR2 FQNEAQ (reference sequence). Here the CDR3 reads CANSFLHTGELFF. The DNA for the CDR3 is TGTGCCAACAGCTTTCTGCACACCGGGGAGCTGTTTTTT. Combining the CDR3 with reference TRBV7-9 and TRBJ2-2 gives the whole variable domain DTGVSQNPRHKITKRGQNVTFRCDPISEHNRLYWYRQTLGQGPEFLTYFQNEAQLEKSRLLSDRFSAERPKGSFSTLEIQRTEQGDSAMYLCANSFLHTGELFFGEGSRLTVL.

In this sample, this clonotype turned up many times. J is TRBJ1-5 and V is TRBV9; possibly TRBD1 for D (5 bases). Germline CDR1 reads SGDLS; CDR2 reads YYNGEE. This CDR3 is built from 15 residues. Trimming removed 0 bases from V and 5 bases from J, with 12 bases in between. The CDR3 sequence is CASSVGGRSDQPQHF. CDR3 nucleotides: TGTGCCAGCAGCGTAGGGGGCAGGAGCGATCAGCCCCAGCATTTT.

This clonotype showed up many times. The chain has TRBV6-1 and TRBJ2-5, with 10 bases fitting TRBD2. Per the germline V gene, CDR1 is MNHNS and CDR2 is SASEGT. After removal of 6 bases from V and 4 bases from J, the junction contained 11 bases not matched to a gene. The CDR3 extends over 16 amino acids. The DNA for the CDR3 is TGTGCCAGCAGCTGGCCCCTAGCGGGAGCGGGAGAGACCCAGTACTTC. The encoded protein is CASSWPLAGAGETQYF.

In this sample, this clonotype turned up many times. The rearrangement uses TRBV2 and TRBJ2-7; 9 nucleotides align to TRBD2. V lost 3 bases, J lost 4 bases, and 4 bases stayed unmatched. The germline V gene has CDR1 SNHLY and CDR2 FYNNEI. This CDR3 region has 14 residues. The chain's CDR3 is CASSDPTSGYEQYF. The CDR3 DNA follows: TGTGCCAGCAGTGATCCCACTAGCGGGTACGAGCAGTACTTC.

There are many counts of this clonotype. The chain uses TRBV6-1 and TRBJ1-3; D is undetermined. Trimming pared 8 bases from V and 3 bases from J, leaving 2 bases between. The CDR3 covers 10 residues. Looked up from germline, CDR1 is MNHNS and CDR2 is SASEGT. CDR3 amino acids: CASYGNTIYF. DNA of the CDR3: TGTGCCAGCTATGGAAACACCATATATTTT.

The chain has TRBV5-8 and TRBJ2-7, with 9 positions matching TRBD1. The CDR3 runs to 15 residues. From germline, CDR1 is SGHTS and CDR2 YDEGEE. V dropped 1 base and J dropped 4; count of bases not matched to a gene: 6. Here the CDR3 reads CASSLPGTGLYEQYF. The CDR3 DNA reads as TGTGCCAGCAGCTTGCCCGGGACAGGGTTGTACGAGCAGTACTTC.

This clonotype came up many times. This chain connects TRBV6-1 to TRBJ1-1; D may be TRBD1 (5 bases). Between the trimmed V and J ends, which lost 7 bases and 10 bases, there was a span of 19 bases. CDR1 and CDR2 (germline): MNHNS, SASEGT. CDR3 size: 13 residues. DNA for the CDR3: TGTGCCAGCATCAGGGAATCCACCCTTTTAGCTTTCTTT. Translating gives CASIRESTLLAFF.

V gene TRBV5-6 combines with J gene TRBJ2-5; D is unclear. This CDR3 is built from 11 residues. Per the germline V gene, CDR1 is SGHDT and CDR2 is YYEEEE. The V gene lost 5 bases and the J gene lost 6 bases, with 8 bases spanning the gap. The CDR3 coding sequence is TGTGCCAGCAGTCTAACCCAGACCCAGTACTTC. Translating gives CASSLTQTQYF.

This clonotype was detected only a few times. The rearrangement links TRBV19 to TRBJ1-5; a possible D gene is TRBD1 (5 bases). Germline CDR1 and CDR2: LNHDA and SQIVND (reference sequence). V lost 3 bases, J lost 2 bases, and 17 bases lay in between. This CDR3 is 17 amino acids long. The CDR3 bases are TGTGCCAGTAGTATCGTGCGGATCAGGGACTGCAATCAGCCCCAGCATTTT. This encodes CASSIVRIRDCNQPQHF.

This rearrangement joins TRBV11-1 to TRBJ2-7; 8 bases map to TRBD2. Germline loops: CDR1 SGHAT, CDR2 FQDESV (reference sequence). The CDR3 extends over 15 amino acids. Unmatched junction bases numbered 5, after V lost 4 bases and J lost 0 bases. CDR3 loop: CASSSSGPISYEQYF. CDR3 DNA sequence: TGTGCCAGCAGCTCTAGCGGGCCTATCTCCTACGAGCAGTACTTC.

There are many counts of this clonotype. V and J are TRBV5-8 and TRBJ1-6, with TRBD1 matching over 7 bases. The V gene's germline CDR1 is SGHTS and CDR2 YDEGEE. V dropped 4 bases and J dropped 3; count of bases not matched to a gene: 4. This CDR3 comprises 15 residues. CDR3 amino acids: CASSRGDSYNSPLHF. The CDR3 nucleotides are TGTGCCAGCAGCCGCGGGGACAGCTATAATTCACCCCTCCACTTT.

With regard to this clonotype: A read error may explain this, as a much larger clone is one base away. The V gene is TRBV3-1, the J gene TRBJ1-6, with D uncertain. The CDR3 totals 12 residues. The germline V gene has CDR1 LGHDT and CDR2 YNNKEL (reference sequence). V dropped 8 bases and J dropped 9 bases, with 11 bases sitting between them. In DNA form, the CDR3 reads TGTGCCAGCTGCCCCGGTCCTTCACCCCTCCACTTT. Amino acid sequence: CASCPGPSPLHF.

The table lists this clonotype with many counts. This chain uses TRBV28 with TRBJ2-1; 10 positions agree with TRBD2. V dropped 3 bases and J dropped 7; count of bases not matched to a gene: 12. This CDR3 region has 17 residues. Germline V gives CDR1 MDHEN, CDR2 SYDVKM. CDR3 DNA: TGTGCCAGCAGTTTTTCCCATGTCCTAGCGGGAGAAAATGAGCAGTTCTTC. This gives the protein CASSFSHVLAGENEQFF.

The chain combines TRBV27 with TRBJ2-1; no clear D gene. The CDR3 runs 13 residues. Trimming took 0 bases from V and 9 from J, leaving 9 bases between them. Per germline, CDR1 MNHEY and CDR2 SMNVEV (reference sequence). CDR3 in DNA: TGTGCCAGCAGTTTATCGTGGGCTGCTGAGCAGTTCTTC. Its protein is CASSLSWAAEQFF.

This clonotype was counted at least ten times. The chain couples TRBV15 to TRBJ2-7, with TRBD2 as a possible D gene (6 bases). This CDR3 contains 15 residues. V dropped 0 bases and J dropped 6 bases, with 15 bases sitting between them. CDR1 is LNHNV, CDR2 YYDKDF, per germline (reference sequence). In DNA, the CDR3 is TGTGCCACCAGCAGAGATAACTCCGGAGGGTCCGAGCAGTACTTC. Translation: CATSRDNSGGSEQYF.

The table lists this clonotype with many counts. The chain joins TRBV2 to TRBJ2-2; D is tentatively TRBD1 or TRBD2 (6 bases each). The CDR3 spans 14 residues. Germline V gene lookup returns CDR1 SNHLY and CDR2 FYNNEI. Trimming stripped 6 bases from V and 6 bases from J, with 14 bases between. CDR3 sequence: CASREGDVAGELFF. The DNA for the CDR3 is TGTGCCAGCAGGGAGGGGGACGTAGCCGGGGAGCTGTTTTTT.

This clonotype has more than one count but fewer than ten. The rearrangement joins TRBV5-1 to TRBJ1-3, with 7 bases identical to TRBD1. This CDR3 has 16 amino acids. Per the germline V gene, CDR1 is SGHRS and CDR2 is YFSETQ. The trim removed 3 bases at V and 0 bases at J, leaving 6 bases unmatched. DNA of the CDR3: TGCGCCAGCAGCTCGGGGGGACAGAGCTCTGGAAACACCATATATTTT. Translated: CASSSGGQSSGNTIYF.

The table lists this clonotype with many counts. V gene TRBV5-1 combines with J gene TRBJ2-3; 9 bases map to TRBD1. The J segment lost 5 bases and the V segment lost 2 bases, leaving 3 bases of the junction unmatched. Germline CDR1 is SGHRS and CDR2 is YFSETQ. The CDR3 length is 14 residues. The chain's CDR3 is CASSFGTGRDTQYF. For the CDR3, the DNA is TGCGCCAGCAGCTTCGGGACAGGGAGAGATACGCAGTATTTT.

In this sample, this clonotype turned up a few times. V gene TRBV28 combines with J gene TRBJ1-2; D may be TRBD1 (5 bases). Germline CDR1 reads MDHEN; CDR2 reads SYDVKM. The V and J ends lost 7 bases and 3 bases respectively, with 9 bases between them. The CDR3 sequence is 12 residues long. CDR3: CASKGDYYGYTF. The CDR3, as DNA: TGTGCCAGCAAAGGGGACTACTATGGCTACACCTTC.